This entry lists 24 T cell receptor beta chains sequenced from one sample in a study of blood T cell repertoires in COVID-19. The data were produced by immunoSEQ multiplex PCR, yet TCRdb's version contains in-frame clones alone and is incomplete. The sample shows 650,000 to 800,000 clones, more than 80% of them seen only once. The sequencing input was peripheral blood. Source of these receptors: a woman aged 18-29 years with acute or convalescent COVID-19.

The chain links TRBV29-1 to TRBJ2-3; 7 bases align to TRBD1. Trimming took 2 bases from V and 7 from J; bases not matched to a gene: 9. The CDR3 sequence is 14 residues long. Per the germline V gene, CDR1 is SQVTM and CDR2 is ANQGSEA. The CDR3 nucleotides read TGCAGCGTTGAACCGGGACAGAGTCTTAATACGCAGTATTTT. It encodes CSVEPGQSLNTQYF.

CDR3 residues: CASSFRNTGELFF. The CDR3 DNA sequence: TGTGCCAGCAGTTTTAGGAACACCGGGGAGCTGTTTTTT. The chain recombines TRBV28 with TRBJ2-2; D is unclear. This CDR3 spans 13 amino acids. Trimming took 3 bases from V and 1 from J, leaving 3 bases between them. Looked up from germline, CDR1 is MDHEN and CDR2 is SYDVKM.

The CDR3 protein is CASQGTNYGYTF. CDR3 in DNA: TGTGCCAGCCAGGGGACGAACTATGGCTACACCTTC. J is TRBJ1-2 and V is TRBV5-6; a possible D gene is TRBD1 (6 bases). The V end lost 7 bases, the J end lost 2 bases, and 9 bases lay between the germline ends. The CDR3 is 12 amino acids. Germline V CDR1 and CDR2: SGHDT, YYEEEE.

The count of this clone is one. The rearrangement joins TRBV10-2 to TRBJ1-2; D ambiguous. The CDR3 covers 14 residues. V was clipped by 4 bases and J by 0 bases, with 9 bases between them. Germline assignment: CDR1 WSHSY and CDR2 SAAADI. The CDR3 nucleotides read TGCGCCAGCAGTGTAGGAGCCACTAACTATGGCTACACCTTC. It codes for CASSVGATNYGYTF.

The J gene is TRBJ1-2, the V gene TRBV3-1 (or the pseudogene TRBV3-2), with D perhaps matching TRBD1 (6 bases). With 1 base removed from V and 8 bases from J, the gap between germline ends came to 20 bases. The CDR3 spans 16 residues. The germline V gene encodes CDR1 LGHDT and CDR2 YNNKEL (reference sequence). The CDR3 spells CASSQGYRVGAMGYTF. In DNA, the CDR3 is TGTGCCAGCAGCCAAGGTTACAGGGTTGGTGCTATGGGCTACACCTTC.

This sequence joins TRBV4-2 and TRBJ1-1; D is unresolved. CDR1 is LGHNA, CDR2 YNFKEQ, per germline. The V and J ends lost 1 base and 1 base respectively, with 16 bases between them. The CDR3 contains 17 residues. The CDR3 is CASSQGSRQAGNTEAFF. For the CDR3, the DNA is TGTGCCAGCAGCCAAGGGTCCCGGCAGGCTGGGAACACTGAAGCTTTCTTT.

The V and J genes are TRBV5-1 and TRBJ2-3, with 9 nucleotides matching TRBD1. From germline, CDR1 is SGHRS and CDR2 YFSETQ. The CDR3 has 19 residues. The trim removed 4 bases at V and 6 bases at J, leaving 21 bases unmatched. The CDR3 nucleotides are TGCGCCAGCAGCCCGGGGACAGGGTGGGGGCCAAAGGGGTCGGATACGCAGTATTTT. This sequence encodes CASSPGTGWGPKGSDTQYF.

The V and J genes are TRBV30 and TRBJ1-2, with D possibly matching TRBD1 (5 bases). V dropped 4 bases and J dropped 2 bases, with 20 bases sitting between them. The CDR3 spans 16 residues. Looked up from germline, CDR1 is GTSNPN and CDR2 is SVGIG (reference sequence). For the CDR3, the DNA is TGTGCCTGGATTCCTGGTCTAGGGCGGGGCAACTATGGCTACACCTTC. Its translation is CAWIPGLGRGNYGYTF.

The rearrangement uses TRBV29-1 and TRBJ1-4, with TRBD1 as a possible D gene (6 bases). The CDR3 has 15 residues. Trimming cost V 6 bases and J 3 bases, with 17 bases left between them. In germline, CDR1 is SQVTM, CDR2 ANQGSEA. CDR3 bases: TGCAGCGTGGTAAGGGACACGTCGTCTAATGAAAAACTGTTTTTT. Encoded protein: CSVVRDTSSNEKLFF.

The chain employs TRBV2 and TRBJ2-7; 8 bases align to TRBD1. Germline trimming cut 7 bases from V and 5 bases from J; bases unmatched to any gene: 10. Germline V gene lookup returns CDR1 SNHLY and CDR2 FYNNEI. The CDR3 extends over 14 amino acids. The CDR3 coding sequence is TGTGCCAGCAAGATCAGGACAGGGCACCACGAGCAGTACTTC. It specifies CASKIRTGHHEQYF.

The chain has TRBV27 and TRBJ1-4, with D hard to call. The CDR3 length is 12 residues. Germline CDR1 MNHEY, CDR2 SMNVEV (reference sequence). Trimming took 7 bases from V and 9 from J, leaving 12 bases between them. The CDR3 coding sequence is TGTGCCAGCACCCTGGACGGGAAAAAACTGTTTTTT. Its protein product is CASTLDGKKLFF.

The chain joins TRBV5-1 to TRBJ2-7, with D possibly matching TRBD1 (6 bases). Germline values: CDR1 SGHRS, CDR2 YFSETQ. Trimming shortened V by 5 bases and J by 2 bases, and 11 bases separated the two germline ends. This CDR3 contains 13 residues. CDR3 sequence reads: CASRPGTTYEQYF. For the CDR3, the DNA is TGCGCCAGCAGGCCCGGGACAACCTACGAGCAGTACTTC.

CDR3: CASSPDRGSTEAFF. The CDR3 DNA reads TGTGCCAGCTCACCTGACAGGGGGAGTACTGAAGCTTTCTTT. The chain combines TRBV18 with TRBJ1-1, with 9 bases that match TRBD1. The CDR3 spans 14 residues. Germline CDR1 and CDR2: KGHSH and LQKENI. The trim removed 3 bases at V and 5 bases at J, leaving 4 bases unmatched.

This chain joins TRBV4-1 and TRBJ2-7; 8 positions agree with TRBD1. Germline assignment: CDR1 MGHRA and CDR2 YSYEKL. The junction had 14 bases not matched to a gene; V was cut back by 1 base and J by 3 bases. This CDR3 comprises 18 residues. The CDR3 nucleotides read TGCGCCAGCAGCCAAGGGACAGGGTCGACCGGGTTGGGCTACGAGCAGTACTTC. Translating gives CASSQGTGSTGLGYEQYF.

This clone is a singleton in its sample. This sequence joins TRBV13 and TRBJ1-4, with no clear D. Germline V gives CDR1 PRHDT, CDR2 FYEKMQ (reference sequence). The CDR3 contains 18 residues. The ends were cut back, 1 base at V and 5 bases at J, with 20 bases in the middle. The CDR3 region has the DNA TGTGCCAGCAGCTTAGTGCCGACAAGGATATTCTCGAATGAAAAACTGTTTTTT. Translation: CASSLVPTRIFSNEKLFF.

V usage is TRBV27 and J usage is TRBJ1-5, with a possible D match to TRBD1 (5 bases). The germline V and J ends were trimmed by 2 bases and 4 bases, with 6 bases remaining between them. CDR3 length: 13 amino acids. The germline gives CDR1 MNHEY, CDR2 SMNVEV (reference sequence). The DNA for the CDR3 is TGTGCCAGCAGTTTACAGGGTAATCAGCCCCAGCATTTT. Amino acid sequence: CASSLQGNQPQHF.

The rearrangement uses TRBV2 and TRBJ2-5; 11 nucleotides align to TRBD2. The V gene end was trimmed by 6 bases and the J gene end by 3 bases; junction bases not matched to a gene: 3. The CDR3 spans 14 residues. Germline loops: CDR1 SNHLY, CDR2 FYNNEI. Written as DNA, the CDR3 is TGTGCCAGCAGGACTAGCGGGGTTGAAGAGACCCAGTACTTC. Its protein is CASRTSGVEETQYF.

This chain links TRBV5-1 with TRBJ2-1, with 11 positions matching TRBD2. V gave up 1 base and J gave up 5 bases; unmatched junction bases: 8. Looked up from germline, CDR1 is SGHRS and CDR2 is YFSETQ. The CDR3 has 17 amino acids. The CDR3 bases are TGCGCCAGCAGCTTGCAGCGACTAGCGGGACCCGACAATGAGCAGTTCTTC. Translating gives CASSLQRLAGPDNEQFF.

The V call is TRBV19, the J call TRBJ1-5; tentatively, D is TRBD1 (6 bases). V lost 10 bases to trimming and J lost 6 bases, with 16 bases between them. This CDR3 is built from 13 residues. CDR1 is LNHDA and CDR2 is SQIVND in the germline V gene (reference sequence). The CDR3: CATGGQFSQPQHF. The CDR3 DNA follows: TGTGCCACCGGCGGACAGTTCAGTCAGCCCCAGCATTTT.

The chain recombines TRBV11-2 with TRBJ2-4; D possibly corresponds to TRBD2 (5 bases). Germline V gene sequence: CDR1 SGHAT, CDR2 FQNNGV. CDR3 length: 17 residues. V lost 5 bases, J lost 0 bases, and 17 bases lay in between. CDR3 region: CASSGRGQKLAKNIQYF. The CDR3, as DNA: TGTGCCAGCAGCGGCAGAGGGCAGAAATTAGCCAAAAACATTCAGTACTTC.

This chain connects TRBV9 to TRBJ2-3; tentative D call: TRBD2 (6 bases). CDR1 SGDLS and CDR2 YYNGEE come from the germline V gene. The V end lost 4 bases, the J end lost 1 base, and 19 bases lay between the germline ends. The CDR3 runs 17 residues. The DNA of the CDR3 is TGTGCCAGCAGCCCAGATCCCCGGGACTGGCGCACAGATACGCAGTATTTT. As protein: CASSPDPRDWRTDTQYF.

The V and J genes are TRBV4-1 and TRBJ2-1; 9 positions agree with TRBD1. This CDR3 contains 17 residues. Germline values: CDR1 MGHRA, CDR2 YSYEKL. V was clipped by 0 bases and J by 2 bases; unmatched bases: 5. CDR3 nucleotide sequence: TGCGCCAGCAGCCAAGAATGGGGGACAGGGACCTACAATGAGCAGTTCTTC. Translated, it gives CASSQEWGTGTYNEQFF.

The rearrangement links TRBV28 to TRBJ1-4; no definite D call. From germline, CDR1 is MDHEN and CDR2 SYDVKM. Trimming left V 6 bases short and J 8 bases short, with 10 bases between. The CDR3 extends over 12 amino acids. In DNA form, the CDR3 reads TGTGCCAGCAGACCAATGGAGGAAAAACTGTTTTTT. Translating gives CASRPMEEKLFF.

V usage is TRBV19 and J usage is TRBJ1-2, with 7 bases aligning to TRBD1. The V gene end was trimmed by 4 bases and the J gene end by 4 bases; junction bases not matched to a gene: 3. CDR1 and CDR2 from the germline V gene are LNHDA and SQIVND (reference sequence). The CDR3 is made up of 13 amino acids. In DNA form, the CDR3 reads TGTGCCAGTAGTAGGGACAGCGGCTATGGCTACACCTTC. It is translated as CASSRDSGYGYTF.